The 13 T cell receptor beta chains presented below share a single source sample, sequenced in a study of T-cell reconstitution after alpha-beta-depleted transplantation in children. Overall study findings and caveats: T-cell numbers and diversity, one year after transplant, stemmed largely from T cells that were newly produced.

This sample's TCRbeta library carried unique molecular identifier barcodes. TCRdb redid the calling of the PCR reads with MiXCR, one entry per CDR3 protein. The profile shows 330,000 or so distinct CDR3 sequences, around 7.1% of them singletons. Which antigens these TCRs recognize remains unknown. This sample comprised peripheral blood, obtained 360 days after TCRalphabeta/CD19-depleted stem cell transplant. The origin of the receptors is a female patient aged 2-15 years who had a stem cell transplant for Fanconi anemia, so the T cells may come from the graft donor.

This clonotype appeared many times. In nucleotides, the CDR3 is TGTGCCAGCAGTGTAGGGTATGGGGCCAACGTCCTGACTTTC. Translation: CASSVGYGANVLTF. This chain links TRBV2 with TRBJ2-6, with D uncertain. The CDR3 runs to 14 residues. Trimming left V 4 bases short and J 3 bases short, with 7 bases between. Germline V gives CDR1 SNHLY, CDR2 FYNNEI.

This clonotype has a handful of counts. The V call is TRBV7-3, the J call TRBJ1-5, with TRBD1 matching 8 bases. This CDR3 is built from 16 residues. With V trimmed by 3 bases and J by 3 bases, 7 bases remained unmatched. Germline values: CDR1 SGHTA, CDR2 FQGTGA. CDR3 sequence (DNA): TGTGCCAGCAGCTTCCTCAGGACAGGGATCAATCAGCCCCAGCATTTT. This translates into CASSFLRTGINQPQHF.

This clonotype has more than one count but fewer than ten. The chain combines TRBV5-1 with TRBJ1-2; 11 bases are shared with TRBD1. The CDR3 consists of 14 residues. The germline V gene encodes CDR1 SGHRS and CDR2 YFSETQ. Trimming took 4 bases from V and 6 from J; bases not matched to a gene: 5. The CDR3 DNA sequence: TGCGCCAGCAGCCTCCGGACAGGGGGCGATGGCTACACCTTC. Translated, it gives CASSLRTGGDGYTF. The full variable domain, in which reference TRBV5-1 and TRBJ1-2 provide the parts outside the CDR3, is KAGVTQTPRYLIKTRGQQVTLSCSPISGHRSVSWYQQTPGQGLQFLFEYFSETQRNKGNFPGRFSGRQFSNSRSEMNVSTLELGDSALYLCASSLRTGGDGYTFGSGTRLTVV.

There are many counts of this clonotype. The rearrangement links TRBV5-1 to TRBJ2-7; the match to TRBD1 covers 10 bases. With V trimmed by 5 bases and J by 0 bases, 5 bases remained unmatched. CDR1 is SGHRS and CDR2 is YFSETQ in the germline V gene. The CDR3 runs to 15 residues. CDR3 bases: TGCGCCAGCAGTCGAGACAGGGGGCACTCCTACGAGCAGTACTTC. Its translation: CASSRDRGHSYEQYF.

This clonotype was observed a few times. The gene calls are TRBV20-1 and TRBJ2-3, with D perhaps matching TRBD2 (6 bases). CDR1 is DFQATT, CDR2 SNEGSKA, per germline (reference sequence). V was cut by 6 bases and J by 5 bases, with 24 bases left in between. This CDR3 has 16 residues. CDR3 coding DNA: TGCAGTGCGGGGGGTAGGATCTGGCGGGGAGGAGATACGCAGTATTTT. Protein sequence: CSAGGRIWRGGDTQYF.

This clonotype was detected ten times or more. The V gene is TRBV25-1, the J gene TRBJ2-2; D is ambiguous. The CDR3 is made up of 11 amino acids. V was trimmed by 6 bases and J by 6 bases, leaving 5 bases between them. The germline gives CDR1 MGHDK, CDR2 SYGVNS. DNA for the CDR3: TGTGCCAGCAGGATGGCCGGGGAGCTGTTTTTT. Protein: CASRMAGELFF.

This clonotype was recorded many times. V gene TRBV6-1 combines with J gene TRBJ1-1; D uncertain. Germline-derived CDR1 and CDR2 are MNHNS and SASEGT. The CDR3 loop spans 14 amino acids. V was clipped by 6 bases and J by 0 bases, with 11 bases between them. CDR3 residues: CASSGNFMNTEAFF. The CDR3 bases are TGTGCCAGCAGCGGGAACTTCATGAACACTGAAGCTTTCTTT.

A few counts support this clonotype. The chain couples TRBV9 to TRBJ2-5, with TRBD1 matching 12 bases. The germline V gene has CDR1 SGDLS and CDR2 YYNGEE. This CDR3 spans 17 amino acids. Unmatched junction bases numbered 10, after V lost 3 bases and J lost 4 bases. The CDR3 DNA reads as TGTGCCAGCAGCGCGACACTACAGGGACAGGGGGCAGAGACCCAGTACTTC. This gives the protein CASSATLQGQGAETQYF.

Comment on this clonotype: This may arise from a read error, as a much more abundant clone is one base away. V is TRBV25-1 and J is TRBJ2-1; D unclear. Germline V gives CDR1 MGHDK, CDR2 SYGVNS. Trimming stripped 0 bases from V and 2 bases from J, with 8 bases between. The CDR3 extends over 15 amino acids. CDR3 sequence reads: CASSEYSSAYNEQFF. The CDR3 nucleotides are TGTGCCAGCAGTGAATATAGCTCAGCCTACAATGAGCAGTTCTTC. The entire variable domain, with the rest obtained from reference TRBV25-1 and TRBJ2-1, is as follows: EADIYQTPRYLVIGTGKKITLECSQTMGHDKMYWYQQDPGMELHLIHYSYGVNSTEKGDLSSESTVSRIRTEHFPLTLESARPSHTSQYLCASSEYSSAYNEQFFGPGTRLTVL.

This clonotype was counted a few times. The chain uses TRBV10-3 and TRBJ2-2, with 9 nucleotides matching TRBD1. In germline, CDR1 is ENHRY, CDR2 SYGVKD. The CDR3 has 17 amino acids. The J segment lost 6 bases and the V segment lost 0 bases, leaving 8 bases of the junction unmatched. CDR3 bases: TGTGCCATCAGTGAGTCGGCACAGGGGGCGCGCGCCGGGGAGCTGTTTTTT. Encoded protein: CAISESAQGARAGELFF.

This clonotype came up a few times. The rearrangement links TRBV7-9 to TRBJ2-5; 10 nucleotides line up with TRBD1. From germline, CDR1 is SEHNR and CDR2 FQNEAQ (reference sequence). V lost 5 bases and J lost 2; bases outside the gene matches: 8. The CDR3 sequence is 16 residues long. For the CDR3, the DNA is TGTGCCAGCAGCCCCAACCCGGGACAGGGGCAAGAGACCCAGTACTTC. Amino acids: CASSPNPGQGQETQYF.

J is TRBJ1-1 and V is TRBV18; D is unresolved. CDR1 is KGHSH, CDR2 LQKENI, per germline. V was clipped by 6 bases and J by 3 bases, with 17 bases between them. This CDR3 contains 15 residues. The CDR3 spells CASSLKTGGDTEAFF. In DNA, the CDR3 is TGTGCCAGCTCCCTAAAGACGGGAGGTGACACTGAAGCTTTCTTT. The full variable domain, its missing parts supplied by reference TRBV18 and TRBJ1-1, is NAGVMQNPRHLVRRRGQEARLRCSPMKGHSHVYWYRQLPEEGLKFMVYLQKENIIDESGMPKERFSAEFPKEGPSILRIQQVVRGDSAAYFCASSLKTGGDTEAFFGQGTRLTVV.

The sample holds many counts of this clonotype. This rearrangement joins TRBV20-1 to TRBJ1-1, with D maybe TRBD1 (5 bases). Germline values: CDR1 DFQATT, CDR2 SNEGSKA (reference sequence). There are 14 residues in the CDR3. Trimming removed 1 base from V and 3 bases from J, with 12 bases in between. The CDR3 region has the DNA TGCAGTGCTAGAGGGGGCGGGGTCGACACTGAAGCTTTCTTT. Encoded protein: CSARGGGVDTEAFF.